Presented here are 24 T cell receptor beta chains from one specimen sequenced in a study of cytomegalovirus exposure and HLA in healthy donors. The PCR contained 60 Vbeta and 13 Jbeta primers. Here immunoSEQ multiplex PCR was the method, and the copy in TCRdb shows in-frame clones only, minus some. The sample records about 120,000 clones, about 80% being singletons. Sequenced sample: PBMCs. The receptor source for this set is a man aged 55-75 years in good health and CMV-seropositive.

Many counts were recorded for this clone. The V call is TRBV28, the J call TRBJ1-1, with D hard to call. The CDR3 is 11 residues long. Germline CDR1 MDHEN, CDR2 SYDVKM. V was clipped by 3 bases and J by 8 bases, with 7 bases between them. The CDR3 is CASSFGQEAFF. Here the CDR3 DNA reads TGTGCCAGCAGTTTTGGGCAGGAAGCTTTCTTT. The entire variable domain, with the rest obtained from reference TRBV28 and TRBJ1-1, is as follows: DVKVTQSSRYLVKRTGEKVFLECVQDMDHENMFWYRQDPGLGLRLIYFSYDVKMKEKGDIPEGYSVSREKKERFSLILESASTNQTSMYLCASSFGQEAFFGQGTRLTVV.

The chain links TRBV11-2 to TRBJ2-6; D is perhaps TRBD1 (5 bases). Germline assignment: CDR1 SGHAT and CDR2 FQNNGV. Trimming pared 0 bases from V and 4 bases from J, leaving 13 bases between. CDR3 length equals 17 residues. CDR3 bases: TGTGCCAGCAGCTTAGAGGGGCCCCCTTACGGGGCCAACGTCCTGACTTTC. Protein: CASSLEGPPYGANVLTF.

The CDR3 loop reads CASSDPTSGGFNEQFF. In nucleotides, the CDR3 is TGCGCCAGCAGTGATCCCACTAGCGGGGGATTCAATGAGCAGTTCTTC. V usage is TRBV10-1 and J usage is TRBJ2-1, with 11 bases that match TRBD2. The V gene's germline CDR1 is WNHNN and CDR2 SYGVQD (reference sequence). CDR3 length: 16 residues. Unmatched junction bases numbered 7, after V lost 3 bases and J lost 6 bases.

CDR3 coding DNA: TGTGCCTGGAGTGTACGGGGGACAGGGGGTGGGAGTAATTCACCCCTCCACTTT. This sequence encodes CAWSVRGTGGGSNSPLHF. This chain connects TRBV30 to TRBJ1-6; TRBD1 agrees at 11 bases. Trimming removed 0 bases from V and 6 bases from J; junction bases left unmatched: 10. Germline V gene lookup returns CDR1 GTSNPN and CDR2 SVGIG (reference sequence). The CDR3 extends over 18 amino acids.

This clone appeared a few times. The genes are TRBV7-9 and TRBJ2-3; possibly TRBD1 for D (5 bases). Germline V gives CDR1 SEHNR, CDR2 FQNEAQ (reference sequence). The V end lost 2 bases, the J end lost 2 bases, and 11 bases lay between the germline ends. CDR3 size: 15 residues. This CDR3 reads CASSLFGATTDTQYF. CDR3 sequence (DNA): TGTGCCAGCAGCTTATTTGGGGCGACCACAGATACGCAGTATTTT. The full variable domain, its missing parts supplied by reference TRBV7-9 and TRBJ2-3, is DTGVSQNPRHKITKRGQNVTFRCDPISEHNRLYWYRQTLGQGPEFLTYFQNEAQLEKSRLLSDRFSAERPKGSFSTLEIQRTEQGDSAMYLCASSLFGATTDTQYFGPGTRLTVL.

The chain recombines TRBV18 with TRBJ2-5; 9 nucleotides align to TRBD2. Germline CDR1 and CDR2: KGHSH and LQKENI. V shed 3 bases, J shed 5 bases, and the junction held 4 bases outside the gene matches. The CDR3 spans 14 residues. The CDR3 sequence: CASSPGTSTETQYF. CDR3 DNA: TGTGCCAGCTCACCCGGGACTAGCACTGAGACCCAGTACTTC.

The chain has TRBV7-9 and TRBJ1-2; the D gene is possibly TRBD1 (6 bases). Germline V gene data show CDR1 as SEHNR and CDR2 as FQNEAQ (reference sequence). Trimming stripped 5 bases from V and 3 bases from J, with 22 bases between. CDR3 length equals 17 residues. The chain's CDR3 is CASSLMTWPGDHYGYTF. CDR3 in DNA: TGTGCCAGCAGCCTTATGACCTGGCCAGGGGACCACTATGGCTACACCTTC.

The rearrangement uses TRBV30 and TRBJ2-3; weak D call: TRBD2 (7 bases). Germline V gene sequence: CDR1 GTSNPN, CDR2 SVGIG (reference sequence). The germline V and J ends were trimmed by 4 bases and 3 bases, with 14 bases remaining between them. The CDR3 is made up of 14 amino acids. This chain's CDR3 is CAWMPGGPTDTQYF. As DNA, the CDR3 is TGTGCCTGGATGCCCGGGGGGCCAACAGATACGCAGTATTTT.

The chain employs TRBV11-3 and TRBJ2-3; 7 positions agree with TRBD2. V lost 5 bases to trimming and J lost 3 bases; unmatched junction nucleotides: 8. The CDR3 extends over 15 amino acids. Germline values: CDR1 SGHNT, CDR2 YENEEA. The CDR3 sequence: CASSLTGGRTDTQYF. CDR3 nucleotide sequence: TGTGCCAGCAGCCTAACGGGGGGAAGGACAGATACGCAGTATTTT.

The chain joins TRBV5-6 to TRBJ1-1; 12 positions agree with TRBD1. The length of the CDR3 is 15 residues. Trimming took 1 base from V and 7 from J; bases not matched to a gene: 5. CDR1 and CDR2 from the germline V gene are SGHDT and YYEEEE. As DNA, the CDR3 is TGTGCCAGCAGCTTGTGGGACAGGGGGCAGGATGAAGCTTTCTTT. Amino acids: CASSLWDRGQDEAFF. Together with reference TRBV5-6 and TRBJ1-1, the CDR3 gives the full variable domain: DAGVTQSPTHLIKTRGQQVTLRCSPKSGHDTVSWYQQALGQGPQFIFQYYEEEERQRGNFPDRFSGHQFPNYSSELNVNALLLGDSALYLCASSLWDRGQDEAFFGQGTRLTVV.

The gene calls are TRBV4-1 and TRBJ1-1; D is uncertain. This CDR3 spans 13 amino acids. The V end was cut by 1 base, the J end by 7 bases, with 10 bases between. Per the germline V gene, CDR1 is MGHRA and CDR2 is YSYEKL. This CDR3 is CASSQAWRSEAFF. CDR3 bases: TGCGCCAGCAGCCAAGCTTGGAGGAGTGAAGCTTTCTTT.

V is TRBV6-5 and J is TRBJ1-6; D is unclear. Between the trimmed V and J ends, which lost 2 bases and 7 bases, there was a span of 9 bases. Germline CDR1 MNHEY, CDR2 SVGAGI. This CDR3 region has 14 residues. CDR3 in DNA: TGTGCCAGCAGTTACGGGCTGATGAATTCACCCCTCCACTTT. This codes for CASSYGLMNSPLHF.

The chain employs TRBV7-9 and TRBJ1-1; possibly TRBD1 for D (6 bases). The CDR3 totals 17 residues. Germline CDR1 and CDR2: SEHNR and FQNEAQ (reference sequence). V dropped 0 bases and J dropped 1 base, with 15 bases sitting between them. For the CDR3, the DNA is TGTGCCAGCAGCTTAGCGGGGGCAGGCAGTGGGAACACTGAAGCTTTCTTT. This codes for CASSLAGAGSGNTEAFF.

The table lists this clone with many counts. The chain carries TRBV7-8 and TRBJ1-1; D gene uncertain. Germline values: CDR1 SGHVS, CDR2 FQNEAQ. The length of the CDR3 is 14 residues. Trimming took 1 base from V and 1 from J, leaving 7 bases between them. The CDR3 protein is CASSLERRNTEAFF. CDR3 in DNA: TGTGCCAGCAGCTTAGAACGGAGGAACACTGAAGCTTTCTTT.

The chain carries TRBV14 and TRBJ1-2; the match to TRBD1 covers 9 bases. Germline CDR1 SGHDN, CDR2 FVKESK. This CDR3 is built from 14 residues. V lost 4 bases, J lost 4 bases, and 4 bases stayed unmatched. CDR3 bases: TGTGCCAGCAGCCGGGACAGGGAAATCTATGGCTACACCTTC. Translation gives CASSRDREIYGYTF.

The rearrangement links TRBV18 to TRBJ2-1, with TRBD2 identical over 8 bases. The V and J ends lost 2 bases and 3 bases, in that order; junction bases with no gene match: 3. In germline, CDR1 is KGHSH, CDR2 LQKENI. The CDR3 extends over 15 amino acids. DNA for the CDR3: TGTGCCAGCTCACCAGGCGGGAGGCACTACAATGAGCAGTTCTTC. Residues: CASSPGGRHYNEQFF. Looking up the rest from reference TRBV18 and TRBJ2-1 gives the full variable domain: NAGVMQNPRHLVRRRGQEARLRCSPMKGHSHVYWYRQLPEEGLKFMVYLQKENIIDESGMPKERFSAEFPKEGPSILRIQQVVRGDSAAYFCASSPGGRHYNEQFFGPGTRLTVL.

The rearrangement uses TRBV6-1 and TRBJ1-2; D is possibly TRBD1 (5 bases). Germline CDR1 and CDR2: MNHNS and SASEGT. The CDR3 is made up of 14 amino acids. V lost 2 bases and J lost 8, with 15 bases in between. The CDR3 loop reads CASSEIIDSKGYTF. The DNA for the CDR3 is TGTGCCAGCAGTGAAATTATCGACAGTAAGGGCTACACCTTC.

The genes are TRBV19 and TRBJ1-3, with D perhaps matching TRBD1 (6 bases). Germline V lookup: CDR1 LNHDA, CDR2 SQIVND (reference sequence). V lost 4 bases to trimming and J lost 2 bases, with 9 bases between them. This CDR3 has 14 amino acids. CDR3 in amino acids: CASSTQGTGNTIYF. The CDR3 DNA is TGTGCCAGTAGTACGCAGGGGACTGGAAACACCATATATTTT.

V gene TRBV29-1 combines with J gene TRBJ1-3, with TRBD1 matching over 7 bases. Germline V gene sequence: CDR1 SQVTM, CDR2 ANQGSEA. V was pared by 4 bases and J by 2 bases, with 2 bases of the junction left unmatched. The CDR3 runs to 13 residues. The CDR3 DNA follows: TGCAGCGTTGGGCAGGGGGCTGGAAACACCATATATTTT. The encoded protein is CSVGQGAGNTIYF.

This chain joins TRBV28 and TRBJ2-7; the D gene is possibly TRBD1 (5 bases). There are 13 residues in the CDR3. Germline CDR1 reads MDHEN; CDR2 reads SYDVKM. Trimming stripped 9 bases from V and 2 bases from J, with 14 bases between. DNA for the CDR3: TGTGCCAGTAAAACAGGTCCGGCCTACGAGCAGTACTTC. The encoded protein is CASKTGPAYEQYF.

This clone was observed a handful of times. This sequence joins TRBV5-4 and TRBJ1-5; no clear D gene. The CDR3 contains 12 residues. Germline CDR1 and CDR2: SGHNT and YYREEE (reference sequence). V lost 0 bases, J lost 6 bases, and 4 bases lay in between. The CDR3 reads CASSLDSQPQHF. The CDR3 DNA sequence: TGTGCCAGCAGCTTGGACAGTCAGCCCCAGCATTTT. The complete variable domain, with remaining parts taken from reference TRBV5-4 and TRBJ1-5, reads ETGVTQSPTHLIKTRGQQVTLRCSSQSGHNTVSWYQQALGQGPQFIFQYYREEENGRGNFPPRFSGLQFPNYSSELNVNALELDDSALYLCASSLDSQPQHFGDGTRLSIL.

J is TRBJ2-1 and V is TRBV11-3; 15 bases are shared with TRBD2. V trimming: 1 base; J trimming: 7 bases; junction bases outside the gene matches: 2. The V gene's germline CDR1 is SGHNT and CDR2 YENEEA. This CDR3 contains 16 residues. The CDR3 here is CASSLGTSGRVNEQFF. The CDR3 bases are TGTGCCAGCAGCTTAGGGACTAGCGGGAGGGTAAATGAGCAGTTCTTC.

This chain joins TRBV13 and TRBJ2-7; no definite D call. V gave up 2 bases and J gave up 5 bases, with 10 bases separating them. Germline loops: CDR1 PRHDT, CDR2 FYEKMQ (reference sequence). CDR3 length: 13 amino acids. DNA of the CDR3: TGTGCCAGCAGCTTACGTAACTCTAACGAGCAGTACTTC. Protein product: CASSLRNSNEQYF.

V usage is TRBV5-1 and J usage is TRBJ2-1; tentatively, D is TRBD2 (6 bases). Trimming shortened V by 4 bases and J by 8 bases, and 13 bases separated the two germline ends. CDR1 and CDR2 from the germline V gene are SGHRS and YFSETQ. The CDR3 is made up of 13 amino acids. CDR3 coding DNA: TGCGCCAGCAGCCCGGTTAGGAGGGATGAGCAGTTCTTC. Translated, it gives CASSPVRRDEQFF.